These T cell receptor beta chains were read from a single sample in a study of vaccination effects on CD4 cells after COVID-19. Their antigen targets remain unknown. Measured with immunoSEQ multiplex PCR; TCRdb has only the in-frame clones, and not every one. The table has tens of thousands of clones, approximately 70% seen once; the top ten hold about 12%. Sequencing used CD4+ T cells from PBMCs cultured with HCoV-229E spike peptides, obtained before COVID-19 vaccination. These receptors originate from a human donor who received a COVID-19 vaccine. The CDR3 runs from the conserved cysteine through the conserved F or W. A D gene is named only where the DNA matches it firmly. For some rows the clone size is stated as once, few or many, or as a class when expanded; others skip it.

>-|TRBJ1-2|TRBD1|15|TRBV24-1
CATSDAGTANYGYTF
TGTGCCACCAGTGATGCCGGGACAGCCAACTATGGCTACACCTTC
>-|TRBJ2-7|-|14|TRBV5-4
CASSAEVGVYEQYF
TGTGCCAGCAGCGCGGAAGTCGGGGTCTACGAGCAGTACTTC
>-|TRBJ1-1|-|14|TRBV29-1
CSGRPLFANTEAFF
TGCAGCGGCCGTCCCTTATTTGCGAACACTGAAGCTTTCTTT
>-|TRBJ2-3|-|12|TRBV27
CASSRGTDTQYF
TGTGCCAGCAGTAGGGGGACAGATACGCAGTATTTT
>-|TRBJ1-2|-|12|TRBV28
CASSAQTYGYTF
TGTGCCAGCAGTGCTCAGACCTATGGCTACACCTTC
>-|TRBJ2-3|TRBD2|15|TRBV7-2
CASSSLRGSTDTQYF
TGTGCCAGCAGCTCCTTGCGGGGGAGCACAGATACGCAGTATTTT
>-|TRBJ2-7|TRBD2|14|TRBV5-6
CASSLTGSGREQYF
TGTGCCAGCAGCTTGACGGGTAGCGGGAGAGAGCAGTACTTC
>-|TRBJ2-7|-|16|TRBV19
CASSISAVRRGYEQYF
TGTGCCAGTAGTATTTCGGCAGTCCGAAGAGGGTACGAGCAGTACTTC
>-|TRBJ2-2|TRBD2|14|TRBV10-1
CASRSGDDTGELFF
TGCGCCAGCAGGAGCGGGGACGACACCGGGGAGCTGTTTTTT
>once|TRBJ1-2|-|14|TRBV2
CASSAGKLGYGYTF
TGTGCCAGCAGTGCCGGCAAATTGGGCTATGGCTACACCTTC
>-|TRBJ2-1|TRBD2|15|TRBV5-1
CASSFSLAGGNEQFF
TGCGCCAGCAGCTTTTCACTAGCGGGGGGGAATGAGCAGTTCTTC
>-|TRBJ2-5|TRBD1|15|TRBV3-1/TRBV3-2
CASSQGTGGRETQYF
TGTGCCAGCAGCCAAGGGACAGGGGGCCGTGAGACCCAGTACTTC
>once|TRBJ1-2|-|11|TRBV12-3/TRBV12-4
CASSISTGYTF
TGTGCCAGCAGCATAAGCACTGGCTACACCTTC
>-|TRBJ2-7|-|14|TRBV5-1
CASSWDTSSYEQYF
TGCGCCAGCAGCTGGGACACGAGCTCCTACGAGCAGTACTTC
>-|TRBJ2-2|-|15|TRBV14
CASKRGPTNTGELFF
TGTGCCAGTAAAAGGGGCCCTACGAACACCGGGGAGCTGTTTTTT
>-|TRBJ1-2|TRBD1|14|TRBV3-1/TRBV3-2
CASSPTGTVYGYTF
TGTGCCAGCAGCCCAACCGGGACAGTCTATGGCTACACCTTC
>-|TRBJ2-3|TRBD2|19|TRBV6-2/TRBV6-3
CASSYPTSGATSSTDTQYF
TGTGCCAGCAGTTATCCGACTAGCGGCGCTACTTCTAGCACAGATACGCAGTATTTT
>-|TRBJ2-7|TRBD2|15|TRBV5-1
CASSLRTSGALEQYF
TGCGCCAGCAGCTTGAGGACTAGCGGGGCCCTCGAGCAGTACTTC
>-|TRBJ2-3|-|14|TRBV5-1
CASSSGRNTDTQYF
TGCGCCAGCAGCTCGGGACGGAACACAGATACGCAGTATTTT
>-|TRBJ2-1|TRBD2|18|TRBV5-1
CASSFQLVAGGARVAQFF
TGCGCCAGCAGCTTTCAGCTTGTAGCGGGAGGGGCACGAGTTGCGCAGTTCTTC
>-|TRBJ2-1|TRBD1|20|TRBV14
CASSPNRDRPFRDSYNEQFF
TGTGCCAGCAGTCCTAACCGGGACAGGCCCTTTCGGGACTCCTACAATGAGCAGTTCTTC
>-|TRBJ2-3|-|14|TRBV3-1/TRBV3-2
CASSQGATPDTQYF
TGTGCCAGCAGCCAAGGGGCTACCCCAGATACGCAGTATTTT
>-|TRBJ2-7|-|15|TRBV10-2
CASSERGLPAYEQYF
TGCGCCAGCAGTGAGAGAGGACTACCCGCCTACGAGCAGTACTTC
>-|TRBJ1-5|-|12|TRBV10-3
CAISDGDQPQHF
TGTGCCATCAGTGACGGGGATCAGCCCCAGCATTTT
>-|TRBJ2-6|-|15|TRBV6-2/TRBV6-3
CASSYSPSGANVLTF
TGTGCCAGCAGTTACTCCCCATCTGGGGCCAACGTCCTGACTTTC
>once|TRBJ2-1|TRBD2|17|TRBV7-8
CASSPHRRLAGPNEQFF
TGTGCCAGCAGCCCCCATCGTAGACTAGCGGGACCGAATGAGCAGTTCTTC
>once|TRBJ2-1|TRBD2|15|TRBV5-1
CASSLGLAGQSKQFF
TGCGCCAGCAGCTTGGGACTAGCGGGACAGAGTAAGCAGTTCTTC
>-|TRBJ2-4|-|14|TRBV7-9
CASSSRVAKNIQYF
TGTGCCAGCAGCAGCAGGGTAGCCAAAAACATTCAGTACTTC
>-|TRBJ2-2|TRBD2|17|TRBV3-1/TRBV3-2
CASSQVLAGVSTGELFF
TGTGCCAGCAGCCAAGTACTAGCGGGGGTTTCCACCGGGGAGCTGTTTTTT
>-|TRBJ2-1|-|12|TRBV6-5
CASQGQDNEQFF
TGTGCCAGCCAAGGCCAGGACAATGAGCAGTTCTTC
>once|TRBJ2-7|-|12|TRBV6-5
CASTGESYEQYF
TGTGCCAGCACAGGGGAATCCTACGAGCAGTACTTC
>-|TRBJ2-7|-|15|TRBV3-1/TRBV3-2
CASSQGVSVSYEQYF
TGTGCCAGCAGCCAAGGGGTTTCAGTCTCCTACGAGCAGTACTTC
>-|TRBJ1-1|-|13|TRBV12-3/TRBV12-4
CASSMDLSREAFF
TGTGCCAGCAGTATGGACCTTAGTAGGGAAGCTTTCTTT
>-|TRBJ1-4|TRBD1|17|TRBV6-6
CASSRTLTGVANEKLFF
TGTGCCAGCAGCCGAACTTTGACAGGGGTGGCTAATGAAAAACTGTTTTTT
>-|TRBJ2-3|-|15|TRBV3-1/TRBV3-2
CASSPHQGKGNTQYF
TGTGCCAGCAGCCCGCACCAGGGAAAGGGGAATACGCAGTATTTT
>-|TRBJ2-6|-|17|TRBV19
CASSPFPLSSGANVLTF
TGTGCCAGTAGTCCGTTCCCTTTATCCTCTGGGGCCAACGTCCTGACTTTC
>-|TRBJ2-7|-|15|TRBV4-1
CASSQAPSGSYEQYF
TGCGCCAGCAGCCAAGCCCCCAGCGGCTCCTACGAGCAGTACTTC
>-|TRBJ2-5|TRBD2|17|TRBV5-1
CASSIGPASGSQETQYF
TGCGCCAGCAGCATTGGTCCGGCTAGCGGGAGTCAAGAGACCCAGTACTTC
>-|TRBJ1-2|-|17|TRBV27
CASSPRGGGGANYGYTF
TGTGCCAGCAGCCCCCGAGGGGGAGGGGGAGCTAACTATGGCTACACCTTC
>medium-sized|TRBJ2-1|-|15|TRBV11-3
CASSLEQGSYNEQFF
TGTGCCAGCAGCTTAGAACAGGGCTCCTACAATGAGCAGTTCTTC
>-|TRBJ1-4|-|17|TRBV10-3
CAISEGGSTGSNEKLFF
TGTGCCATCAGTGAGGGAGGCAGCACCGGCTCTAATGAAAAACTGTTTTTT
>-|TRBJ2-1|TRBD2|13|TRBV20-1
CSASSGGYNEQFF
TGCAGTGCTAGTAGCGGGGGCTACAATGAGCAGTTCTTC
>-|TRBJ2-4|TRBD2|18|TRBV7-9
CASSLDFQLAGGGDIQYF
TGTGCCAGCAGCTTAGACTTTCAACTAGCGGGAGGGGGAGACATTCAGTACTTC
>-|TRBJ2-7|TRBD2|15|TRBV19
CASSMGLAGSREQYF
TGTGCCAGTAGTATGGGACTAGCGGGATCTCGAGAGCAGTACTTC
>-|TRBJ1-2|-|13|TRBV5-4
CASSLMGSRGYTF
TGTGCCAGCAGCTTAATGGGGTCACGTGGCTACACCTTC
>-|TRBJ1-5|TRBD1|15|TRBV3-1/TRBV3-2
CASSQDSTGAQPQHF
TGTGCCAGCAGCCAAGACTCGACAGGGGCTCAGCCCCAGCATTTT
>medium-sized|TRBJ2-7|TRBD1|17|TRBV27
CASSQKGTGVRDYEQYF
TGTGCCAGCAGCCAAAAGGGGACAGGGGTTCGGGACTACGAGCAGTACTTC
>-|TRBJ1-1|-|14|TRBV5-1
CASSLAQTNTEAFF
TGCGCCAGCAGCTTGGCACAGACGAACACTGAAGCTTTCTTT
>-|TRBJ2-6|-|16|TRBV18
CASSPRQVSGANVLTF
TGTGCCAGCTCACCACGTCAGGTCTCTGGGGCCAACGTCCTGACTTTC
>-|TRBJ1-4|TRBD1|12|TRBV5-4
CASSVDRVGLFF
TGTGCCAGCAGCGTGGACAGGGTAGGACTGTTTTTT
>few|TRBJ2-1|TRBD2|15|TRBV6-6
CASSIGTSGGVEQFF
TGTGCCAGCAGTATTGGGACTAGCGGGGGGGTTGAGCAGTTCTTC
>-|TRBJ2-1|-|12|TRBV10-1
CASSPGPNEQFF
TGCGCCAGCAGCCCCGGACCCAATGAGCAGTTCTTC